These 23 T cell receptor beta chains share one sample of origin, sequenced in a study of blood T cell repertoires in COVID-19. The repertoire was sequenced with immunoSEQ multiplex PCR; TCRdb's copy has only in-frame clones and lacks some. The table has roughly 86,000 clones, around three quarters seen once; the top ten hold about 8.7%. Input material: peripheral blood. Receptors were obtained from a man aged 45-65 years who had recovered from COVID-19.

The V gene is TRBV6-5, the J gene TRBJ2-5; a weak D match, TRBD2 (7 bases). There are 15 residues in the CDR3. Per germline, CDR1 MNHEY and CDR2 SVGAGI. Trimming removed 5 bases from V and 1 base from J, with 14 bases in between. The CDR3 nucleotides are TGTGCCAGCAGTATTCCGGGGGGCGTCCAAGAGACCCAGTACTTC. This sequence encodes CASSIPGGVQETQYF.

The chain uses TRBV7-2 and TRBJ1-5; D is undetermined. The CDR3 extends over 13 amino acids. CDR1 is SGHTA and CDR2 is FQGNSA in the germline V gene. Trimming shortened V by 1 base and J by 5 bases, and 6 bases separated the two germline ends. The CDR3 here is CASSLVTHQPQHF. The CDR3 region has the DNA TGTGCCAGCAGCTTAGTGACACATCAGCCCCAGCATTTT.

This clone appeared a single time. This CDR3 is CASSIAGDTVYGYTF. CDR3 DNA sequence: TGTGCCAGTAGTATAGCTGGCGACACCGTCTATGGCTACACCTTC. This chain connects TRBV19 to TRBJ1-2, with D unclear. The V end was cut by 1 base, the J end by 4 bases, with 13 bases between. Germline V gene sequence: CDR1 LNHDA, CDR2 SQIVND (reference sequence). The CDR3 length is 15 residues. The full variable domain, in which reference TRBV19 and TRBJ1-2 provide the parts outside the CDR3, is DGGITQSPKYLFRKEGQNVTLSCEQNLNHDAMYWYRQDPGQGLRLIYYSQIVNDFQKGDIAEGYSVSREKKESFPLTVTSAQKNPTAFYLCASSIAGDTVYGYTFGSGTRLTVV.

This clone showed up just a few times. The V call is TRBV7-8, the J call TRBJ2-3; D not certain. Per germline, CDR1 SGHVS and CDR2 FQNEAQ. This CDR3 comprises 15 residues. Trimming pared 2 bases from V and 2 bases from J, leaving 11 bases between. The CDR3 DNA reads TGTGCCAGCAGCTTAACGGAGAGCATCACAGATACGCAGTATTTT. This gives the protein CASSLTESITDTQYF.

V and J are TRBV27 and TRBJ1-1, with D perhaps matching TRBD1 (5 bases). CDR3 size: 13 residues. Trimming took 5 bases from V and 0 from J, leaving 7 bases between them. Germline CDR1 reads MNHEY; CDR2 reads SMNVEV (reference sequence). Written as DNA, the CDR3 is TGTGCCAGCAGTCCAGGGTTGAACACTGAAGCTTTCTTT. Its translation is CASSPGLNTEAFF.

The chain joins TRBV27 to TRBJ2-1; TRBD2 agrees at 9 bases. The CDR3 runs to 15 residues. Germline CDR1 and CDR2: MNHEY and SMNVEV (reference sequence). J was trimmed by 8 bases and V by 8 bases; bases with no gene match: 13. In DNA, the CDR3 is TGTGCCAGCCAAAACGCGGCGGGGGGGCCCCATGAGCAGTTCTTC. As protein: CASQNAAGGPHEQFF.

The rearrangement joins TRBV3-1 (or the pseudogene TRBV3-2) to TRBJ2-4, with 13 bases that match TRBD2. After removal of 5 bases from V and 0 bases from J, the junction contained 13 bases not matched to a gene. Germline CDR1 is LGHDT and CDR2 is YNNKEL (reference sequence). The length of the CDR3 is 20 residues. CDR3 sequence reads: CASSSYLGTSGTLAKNIQYF. CDR3 nucleotide sequence: TGTGCCAGCAGCTCCTATCTTGGGACTAGCGGGACCTTAGCCAAAAACATTCAGTACTTC.

This clone was seen a single time. The chain is built from TRBV14 and TRBJ2-3; 7 bases match TRBD1. V lost 10 bases to trimming and J lost 6 bases; unmatched junction nucleotides: 13. This CDR3 has 14 amino acids. CDR1 and CDR2 (germline): SGHDN, FVKESK. CDR3 residues: CATRGTAFADTQYF. In DNA form, the CDR3 reads TGTGCCACCAGAGGGACAGCCTTTGCGGATACGCAGTATTTT.

CDR3 bases: TGTGCCAGTAGTGGACTGACTAGCGGGAGGGGCAGAGAGACCCAGTACTTC. Translated, it gives CASSGLTSGRGRETQYF. The chain is built from TRBV19 and TRBJ2-5; 14 positions match TRBD2. CDR3 size: 17 residues. Unmatched junction bases numbered 9, after V lost 5 bases and J lost 4 bases. Germline assignment: CDR1 LNHDA and CDR2 SQIVND (reference sequence).

This clone has a single count. V gene TRBV28 combines with J gene TRBJ2-3; maybe TRBD2 (5 bases). V lost 6 bases and J 4 bases, leaving 5 bases between the germline ends. Per germline, CDR1 MDHEN and CDR2 SYDVKM. This CDR3 spans 11 amino acids. CDR3 DNA: TGTGCCAGCAGGCGGGCAGATACGCAGTATTTT. Its translation is CASRRADTQYF.

The CDR3 spells CASSQDQGLAGGFYEQYF. CDR3 nucleotides: TGTGCCAGCAGCCAAGATCAGGGACTAGCGGGGGGCTTTTACGAGCAGTACTTC. The chain combines TRBV4-2 with TRBJ2-7, with 15 bases lining up with TRBD2. Germline V gives CDR1 LGHNA, CDR2 YNFKEQ. The CDR3 is 18 amino acids. J gave up 4 bases and V 0 bases, and 7 bases lay outside the gene matches.

This chain joins TRBV6-5 and TRBJ2-7; D not certain. This CDR3 is 13 amino acids long. The ends were cut back, 4 bases at V and 0 bases at J, with 7 bases in the middle. CDR1 is MNHEY, CDR2 SVGAGI, per germline. CDR3 residues: CASSSPGSYEQYF. CDR3 DNA: TGTGCCAGCAGTTCCCCCGGCTCCTACGAGCAGTACTTC.

This sequence joins TRBV12-3 or TRBV12-4 and TRBJ1-2; D unclear. This CDR3 is built from 12 residues. V lost 9 bases and J lost 5, with 13 bases in between. CDR3 nucleotide sequence: TGTGCCAGTGTGGAGGGAGGATATGGCTACACCTTC. Translating gives CASVEGGYGYTF.

The chain combines TRBV4-1 with TRBJ1-2; D not resolved. The germline V gene has CDR1 MGHRA and CDR2 YSYEKL. The CDR3 extends over 14 amino acids. The germline V and J ends were trimmed by 1 base and 4 bases, with 10 bases remaining between them. The CDR3 reads CASSQVTETYGYTF. The CDR3 bases are TGCGCCAGCAGCCAAGTCACAGAGACCTATGGCTACACCTTC.

V is TRBV11-2 and J is TRBJ2-3; 9 positions match TRBD2. The ends lost 8 bases at V and 5 bases at J; junction bases unmatched: 17. The length of the CDR3 is 17 residues. Per the germline V gene, CDR1 is SGHAT and CDR2 is FQNNGV. The CDR3 loop reads CASLDRGRARGGDTQYF. CDR3 DNA sequence: TGTGCCAGCCTCGACCGCGGGAGGGCCCGGGGCGGAGATACGCAGTATTTT.

This chain joins TRBV7-8 and TRBJ1-2; TRBD1 agrees at 9 bases. Germline V gene data show CDR1 as SGHVS and CDR2 as FQNEAQ. Trimming took 4 bases from V and 7 from J; bases not matched to a gene: 10. The CDR3 is made up of 15 amino acids. The CDR3 region has the DNA TGTGCCAGCAGCTCCACCGGGACAGGGAAAGTTGGCTACACCTTC. This sequence encodes CASSSTGTGKVGYTF.

This sequence joins TRBV28 and TRBJ1-2; 7 positions match TRBD1. Losses at the gene ends were 5 bases for V and 5 bases for J; bases not matched to a gene: 2. This CDR3 spans 12 amino acids. Germline CDR1 reads MDHEN; CDR2 reads SYDVKM. This CDR3 is CASSTGEYGYTF. CDR3 coding DNA: TGTGCCAGCAGTACAGGGGAATATGGCTACACCTTC.

V is TRBV5-1 and J is TRBJ1-2, with 11 positions matching TRBD1. There are 16 residues in the CDR3. Trimming cost V 3 bases and J 8 bases; bases outside gene matches: 12. CDR1 is SGHRS, CDR2 YFSETQ, per germline. CDR3 in amino acids: CASSSGQGASMNGYTF. In DNA form, the CDR3 reads TGCGCCAGCAGCTCCGGACAGGGGGCCTCAATGAACGGCTACACCTTC.

The CDR3 DNA is TGTGCCAGCAGCCCGGACGGGGGGTACGAGCAGTACTTC. It specifies CASSPDGGYEQYF. This chain connects TRBV11-2 to TRBJ2-7; 7 bases agree with TRBD2. The CDR3 length is 13 residues. Germline CDR1 is SGHAT and CDR2 is FQNNGV. Germline trimming cut 5 bases from V and 4 bases from J; bases unmatched to any gene: 5.

This clone was observed a few times. The gene calls are TRBV7-9 and TRBJ2-5; 9 positions agree with TRBD2. There are 13 residues in the CDR3. Trimming at V came to 7 bases and at J to 4 bases, leaving 4 bases not matched to a gene. Germline loops: CDR1 SEHNR, CDR2 FQNEAQ (reference sequence). Written as DNA, the CDR3 is TGTGCCAGCACCGTTAGCGGGAGAGAGACCCAGTACTTC. It translates to CASTVSGRETQYF.

This clone was counted a single time. The gene calls are TRBV27 and TRBJ2-4; TRBD2 agrees at 10 bases. Germline-derived CDR1 and CDR2 are MNHEY and SMNVEV (reference sequence). V lost 6 bases, J lost 6 bases, and 8 bases stayed unmatched. CDR3 length: 15 amino acids. The chain's CDR3 is CASRAGLAGGNIQYF. Written as DNA, the CDR3 is TGTGCCAGCAGGGCCGGCTTAGCGGGAGGAAACATTCAGTACTTC.

The chain has TRBV28 and TRBJ2-7, with D unclear. The CDR3 totals 12 residues. Looked up from germline, CDR1 is MDHEN and CDR2 is SYDVKM. V was pared by 3 bases and J by 9 bases, with 12 bases between. In DNA, the CDR3 is TGTGCCAGCAGTTTCCCCCTAAGAATGCAGTACTTC. It translates to CASSFPLRMQYF. The full variable domain, with the rest looked up from reference TRBV28 and TRBJ2-7, is DVKVTQSSRYLVKRTGEKVFLECVQDMDHENMFWYRQDPGLGLRLIYFSYDVKMKEKGDIPEGYSVSREKKERFSLILESASTNQTSMYLCASSFPLRMQYFGPGTRLTVT.

The genes are TRBV10-3 and TRBJ2-1, with TRBD2 matching 8 bases. J lost 7 bases, V lost 0 bases, and 8 bases had no gene match. This CDR3 has 16 residues. Germline CDR1 and CDR2: ENHRY and SYGVKD. DNA for the CDR3: TGTGCCATCAGTGAGTCGGGAACTAGCGGAGTTAATGAGCAGTTCTTC. Protein: CAISESGTSGVNEQFF.